The entry that follows covers one T cell receptor beta chain sequence. From germline, CDR1 is SNHLY and CDR2 FYNNEI. V was cut by 4 bases and J by 6 bases, with 16 bases left in between. This CDR3 comprises 14 residues. The entry originates in a study of blood T cell repertoires in COVID-19. Some clones are missing from TCRdb's copy, which holds only in-frame ones; the method was immunoSEQ multiplex PCR. The sample records 250,000 to 300,000 clones, more than 70% being singletons. V and J are TRBV2 and TRBJ2-7, with D hard to call. The receptor's source is a woman aged 40 to 50 who had recovered from COVID-19. The sequencing input was peripheral blood. CDR3 sequence reads: CASSVHPNSGEQYF. The CDR3 bases are TGTGCCAGCAGTGTCCACCCAAACTCGGGCGAGCAGTACTTC.